The clone carrying this T cell receptor beta chain was observed at least ten times. Its antigen is not identified. Molecular barcoded adaptors covering alpha/delta and beta/gamma chains were used on 400 ng RNA. One entry per CDR3 protein results from TCRdb running MiXCR on the reads. The table lists 62,000 or so distinct CDR3 sequences, around a fifth of them singletons. The data are from a study of read filtering for tumor transcriptome and immune sequencing. Across the whole study: Patients were 17 male and 11 to 15 female, mean age 65.9 years, range about 47 to 85. After DNase treatment, RNA was made into whole-transcriptome libraries. Findings and limits, study-wide: Approximately 79% of IR-seq clonotypes had a single read, yet these held approximately 4% of reads.

CDR1 and CDR2 from the germline V gene are SQVTM and ANQGSEA. V shed 8 bases, J shed 2 bases, and the junction held 9 bases outside the gene matches. The CDR3 has 16 residues. The sequence derives from a donor aged 40 or over with multiple myeloma. The sample taken for sequencing was a population of CD138-negative cells sorted from bone marrow. The chain carries TRBV29-1 and TRBJ2-1, with 13 bases that match TRBD2. The CDR3 coding sequence is TGCAGCTTTCAAGGGACTAGCGGGACCGCCTACAATGAGCAGTTCTTC. Amino acids: CSFQGTSGTAYNEQFF.